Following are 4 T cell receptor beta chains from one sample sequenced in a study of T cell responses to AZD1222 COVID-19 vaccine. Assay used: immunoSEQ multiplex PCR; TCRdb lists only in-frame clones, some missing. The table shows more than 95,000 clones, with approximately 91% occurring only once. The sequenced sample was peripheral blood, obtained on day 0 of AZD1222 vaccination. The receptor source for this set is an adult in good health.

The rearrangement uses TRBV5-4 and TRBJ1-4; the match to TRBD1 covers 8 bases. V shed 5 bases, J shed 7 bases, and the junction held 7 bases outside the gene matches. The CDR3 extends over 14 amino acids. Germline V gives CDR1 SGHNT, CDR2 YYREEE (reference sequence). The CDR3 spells CASSYRGRGEKLFF. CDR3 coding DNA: TGTGCCAGCAGTTACAGGGGGAGGGGTGAAAAACTGTTTTTT.

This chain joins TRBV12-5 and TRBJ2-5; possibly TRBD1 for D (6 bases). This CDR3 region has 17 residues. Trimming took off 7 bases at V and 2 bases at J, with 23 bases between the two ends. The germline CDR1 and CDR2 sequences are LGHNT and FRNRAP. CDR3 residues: CASAPVQDRPKQETQYF. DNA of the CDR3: TGTGCTAGTGCCCCGGTCCAGGACAGACCCAAACAAGAGACCCAGTACTTC.

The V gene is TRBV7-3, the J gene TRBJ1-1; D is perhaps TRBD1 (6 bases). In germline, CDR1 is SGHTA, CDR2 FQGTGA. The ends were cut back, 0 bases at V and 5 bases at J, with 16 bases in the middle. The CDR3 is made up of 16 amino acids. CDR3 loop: CASSLTNNWGQTEAFF. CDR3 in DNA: TGTGCCAGCAGCTTAACGAATAACTGGGGGCAGACTGAAGCTTTCTTT. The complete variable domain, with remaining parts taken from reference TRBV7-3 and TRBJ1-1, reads GAGVSQTPSNKVTEKGKYVELRCDPISGHTALYWYRQSLGQGPEFLIYFQGTGAADDSGLPNDRFFAVRPEGSVSTLKIQRTERGDSAVYLCASSLTNNWGQTEAFFGQGTRLTVV.

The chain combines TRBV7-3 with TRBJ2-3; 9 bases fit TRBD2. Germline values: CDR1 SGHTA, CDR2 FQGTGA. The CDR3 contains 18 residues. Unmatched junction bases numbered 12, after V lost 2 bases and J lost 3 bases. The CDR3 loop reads CASSLRLSSGGGTDTQYF. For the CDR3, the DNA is TGTGCCAGCAGCTTACGACTGAGTAGCGGGGGTGGGACAGATACGCAGTATTTT.